This TCR beta chain was recorded in a study of T-cell memory formation after mild COVID-19. Study-wide results and limits: For contracting clones, CD4+ ones sat mainly in CM and EM, CD8+ in EMRA. The SARS-CoV-2 specificity of second-wave clones reaching peak at day 37 remained unverified. A subset of responding clones appeared in pre-infection memory, suggesting cross-reactive memory joined. From day 15 to 85, contracting clones were balanced between CD4 and CD8, whereas later expanders leaned toward CD4+.

The length of the CDR3 is 15 residues. V was cut by 3 bases and J by 4 bases, with 15 bases left in between. TCRdb re-called the 5' RACE reads with MiXCR, one entry per CDR3 protein. Of tens of thousands of distinct CDR3 sequences in the sample, 10% to 15% were seen once. For this clonotype: Its antigen is currently unknown.

The chain has TRBV12-3 or TRBV12-4 and TRBJ1-1, with D possibly being TRBD1 (5 bases). Sequenced: PBMCs or a T cell subset sorted from them (not recorded which). The sequence derives from a man aged 18-30 years who had mild COVID-19 (a few samples of this study predate the infection). Cell type and time point are not known. The CDR3 region has the DNA TGTGCCAGCAGTTTTGGGGGGGATTGGATCACTGAAGCTTTCTTT. This gives the protein CASSFGGDWITEAFF.